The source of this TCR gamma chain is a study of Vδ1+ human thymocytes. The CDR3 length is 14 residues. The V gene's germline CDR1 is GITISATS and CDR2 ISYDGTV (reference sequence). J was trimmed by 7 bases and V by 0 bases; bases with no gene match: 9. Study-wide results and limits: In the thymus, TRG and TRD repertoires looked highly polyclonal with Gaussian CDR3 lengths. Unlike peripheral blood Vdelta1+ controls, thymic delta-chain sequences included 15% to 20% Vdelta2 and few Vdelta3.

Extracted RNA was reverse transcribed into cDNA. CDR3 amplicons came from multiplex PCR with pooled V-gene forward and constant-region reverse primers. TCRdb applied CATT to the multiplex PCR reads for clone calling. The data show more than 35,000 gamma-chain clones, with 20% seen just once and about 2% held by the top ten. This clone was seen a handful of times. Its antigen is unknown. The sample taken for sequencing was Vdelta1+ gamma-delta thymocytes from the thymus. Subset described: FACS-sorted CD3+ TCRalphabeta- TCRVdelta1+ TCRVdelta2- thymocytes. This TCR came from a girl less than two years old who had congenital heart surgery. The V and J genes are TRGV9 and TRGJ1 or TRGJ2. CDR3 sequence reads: CALWEVFPVYKKLF. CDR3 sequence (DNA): TGTGCCTTGTGGGAGGTGTTTCCAGTCTATAAGAAACTCTTT.